The rows below give T cell receptor beta chains drawn from one sample of a study of human T cells and chemical hapten exposure. In TCRdb, the RACE reads were re-called with MiXCR into one record per CDR3 protein. The sample gives 150,000 to 200,000 distinct CDR3 sequences, about 22% of which show up once; roughly 2.5% is in the top ten. The sequencing here drew on whole blood, taken in connection with sensitization to the hapten diphenylcyclopropenone (DPC). The receptors were sampled from a woman aged 40 to 50 with alopecia areata. Some clones in this sample may be carry-over from other donors' samples. CDR3s leave out the opening cysteine and the closing phenylalanine or tryptophan. Fields, in order: V gene, J gene, CDR3 protein.

V gene: TRBV28; J gene: TRBJ2-1; CDR3 protein: ASSFGLGNEQF
V gene: TRBV20-1; J gene: TRBJ2-3; CDR3 protein: SPVPSARVADTQY
V gene: TRBV6-2/TRBV6-3; J gene: TRBJ2-7; CDR3 protein: ASSYPSGSSYEQY
V gene: TRBV28; J gene: TRBJ2-7; CDR3 protein: AIQGASAEQY
V gene: TRBV24-1; J gene: TRBJ2-7; CDR3 protein: ATSDPGDYEQY
V gene: TRBV24-1; J gene: TRBJ2-1; CDR3 protein: ATSDSSGLAYNEQF
V gene: TRBV28; J gene: TRBJ1-1; CDR3 protein: ASMGRNTEAF
V gene: TRBV7-2; J gene: TRBJ2-7; CDR3 protein: ASSPSVHTDGEQY
V gene: TRBV29-1; J gene: TRBJ2-1; CDR3 protein: SVGRSNNEQF
V gene: TRBV24-1; J gene: TRBJ1-1; CDR3 protein: ATSDLWGTEAF
V gene: TRBV6-2/TRBV6-3; J gene: TRBJ2-1; CDR3 protein: ASSYAGTEQF
V gene: TRBV20-1; J gene: TRBJ2-7; CDR3 protein: SASLGGYSYEQY
V gene: TRBV7-8; J gene: TRBJ2-7; CDR3 protein: ASSFASRTGLPYEQY
V gene: TRBV7-2; J gene: TRBJ2-7; CDR3 protein: ASSLLRGSSGTYEQY
V gene: TRBV20-1; J gene: TRBJ2-3; CDR3 protein: SANRDRGPLGTQY
V gene: TRBV6-5; J gene: TRBJ2-7; CDR3 protein: ASRGMGEQY
V gene: TRBV10-3; J gene: TRBJ1-6; CDR3 protein: AISDQVGNSPLH